This T cell receptor (beta chain) was identified in a study of OX40 agonist ivuxolimab in advanced cancers. Study-level background: Across the patients, intravenous ivuxolimab was delivered every 2 weeks at 0.01 to 10 mg/kg.

Data came from immunoSEQ multiplex PCR; TCRdb stores just in-frame clones and leaves some out. The sample lists around 48,000 clones; more than 70% were seen once. Concerning this clone: Its antigen is currently unknown.

From germline, CDR1 is SGHRS and CDR2 YFSETQ. This CDR3 has 11 amino acids. Trimming left V 7 bases short and J 3 bases short, with 8 bases between. Study results and caveats: Compared with others, partial responders at 0.1-3.0 mg/kg displayed clonal expansion among the lowest. The mean number of expanded clones was higher in CD8+ T cells than in CD4+.

This material consisted of CD4+ or CD8+ T cells sorted from blood, taken in a trial of the OX40 agonist ivuxolimab. The receptor was derived from an adult with an advanced solid tumor such as melanoma, head and neck, liver or kidney cancer. The genes are TRBV5-1 and TRBJ2-7; no clear D. CDR3 in DNA: TGCGCCAGCCGGACGGACTACGAGCAGTACTTC. Translation gives CASRTDYEQYF.